This TCR beta chain stems from a study of T-cell reconstitution after alpha-beta-depleted transplantation in children (dated by TCRdb to the mid-2010s). In the study overall: Using TCR repertoire profiling, the study followed T-cell immune reconstitution in a quantitative way in children after TCRalphabeta/CD19-depleted allogeneic hematopoietic cell transplantation.

This clonotype was counted ten times or more. It lacks a known antigen. Per-nucleotide qualities are absent, and no much larger clonotype sits a single base away. Results the study describes overall, beyond this receptor: In some patients, the high TCRbeta diversity seen at day 60 was put down to recipient T cells and intrathymic progenitors that had survived conditioning. The apparently early recovery of alphabetaT-cell counts about two months after transplant reportedly depended on only several hundred rapidly expanded clones that came from non-depleted graft cells. Over subsequent months, a decline in hyperexpanded clone frequencies was noted, and after one year, T-cell counts and TCRbeta diversity were mostly ascribed to newly produced T cells.

Libraries were constructed by PCR. TCRdb lists the instrument as Illumina HiSeq 2500. Molecular barcoding was employed in the preparation of TCR libraries, with unique molecular identifiers being used to normalize TCRbeta repertoire quantification. The public reads were quality trimmed at Q25 with fastp and then assembled into clones with MiXCR by TCRdb, keeping productive beta chains. Rows are unified per CDR3 protein, each entry keeping the most common DNA and genes. The sample includes nearly 250,000 distinct CDR3 sequences, with around 8% observed a single time. The ten largest clonotypes hold almost 6.5% of the sample. The treatment or condition label here, explained by the study, means: allogeneic hematopoietic cell transplantation with graft depleted of TCRalphabeta T cells and CD19 B cells. Transplant recipients were children who received TCRalphabeta/CD19-depleted allogeneic hematopoietic cell grafts.

The TCR comes from a male patient under 18 who had a stem cell transplant for acute lymphoblastic leukemia, so the T cells may come from the graft donor. Sequenced here: PBMCs, mostly from graft donor cells, sampled 180 days after TCRalphabeta/CD19-depleted stem cell transplant.

The nucleotide sequence is TGTGCCATCAGTGAGTTCGGGGGAACTGGAAACACCATATATTTT. This sequence encodes CAISEFGGTGNTIYF. The chain is assembled from TRBV10-3 and TRBJ1-3; a tentative D match to TRBD1 spans 5 bases. The cysteine opens and the phenylalanine closes a CDR3 of 15 amino acids. Only the CDR3 DNA is retained, 45 bases long and in frame from the first base. Trimming takes 1 base from V and 2 bases from J, and the germline ends sit 9 bases apart. The germline V gene sets CDR1 to ENHRY and CDR2 to SYGVKD.